The 8 T cell receptor beta chains reported below all come from one sample, sequenced in a study of shared clonotypes between healthy human individuals. Sequencing used immunoSEQ multiplex PCR; TCRdb keeps in-frame clones, though not all of them. The sample contains roughly 660,000 clones, 90% of which appear only once. Sequenced: memory CD8+ T cells from PBMCs. Subset given: CD45RO+ cells pooled with CCR7-negative TemRA cells. These TCRs come from a man younger than 35 in good health. Some clones in this sample may be carry-over from other donors' samples.

The gene calls are TRBV27 and TRBJ2-6; D assignment may be TRBD1 or TRBD2 (6 bases each). The CDR3 has 15 amino acids. Germline V gene data show CDR1 as MNHEY and CDR2 as SMNVEV (reference sequence). The ends were cut back, 6 bases at V and 2 bases at J, with 11 bases in the middle. For the CDR3, the DNA is TGTGCCAGCAGAATGGGGGGCCCTGGGGCCAACGTCCTGACTTTC. It specifies CASRMGGPGANVLTF.

This chain links TRBV19 with TRBJ1-4, with D possibly matching TRBD1 (6 bases). This CDR3 region has 16 residues. Germline CDR1 LNHDA, CDR2 SQIVND (reference sequence). Trimming removed 6 bases from V and 5 bases from J, with 19 bases in between. This CDR3 reads CASSLRSLGGNEKLFF. The DNA for the CDR3 is TGTGCCAGTAGCCTACGATCACTAGGGGGGAATGAAAAACTGTTTTTT.

The chain couples TRBV7-7 to TRBJ2-7; D is unclear. V was cut by 2 bases and J by 0 bases, with 11 bases left in between. The germline V gene encodes CDR1 SSHAT and CDR2 FNYEAQ (reference sequence). The CDR3 runs to 15 residues. The CDR3: CASSLHDGSSYEQYF. In DNA form, the CDR3 reads TGTGCCAGCAGCTTACATGACGGAAGCTCCTACGAGCAGTACTTC.

The gene calls are TRBV4-2 and TRBJ2-1; possible D gene TRBD2, 7 bases. Per the germline V gene, CDR1 is LGHNA and CDR2 is YNFKEQ. Trimming stripped 4 bases from V and 5 bases from J, with 15 bases between. The CDR3 consists of 15 residues. The CDR3 is CASSLPGEGDNEQFF. For the CDR3, the DNA is TGTGCCAGCAGCCTTCCTGGGGAGGGGGACAATGAGCAGTTCTTC.

The gene calls are TRBV4-2 and TRBJ2-1; D call uncertain. Germline V lookup: CDR1 LGHNA, CDR2 YNFKEQ. Deletions cut 0 bases from V and 0 bases from J, with 9 bases between. This CDR3 has 16 residues. The CDR3 loop reads CASSQELWGSYNEQFF. CDR3 nucleotides: TGTGCCAGCAGCCAAGAACTCTGGGGCTCCTACAATGAGCAGTTCTTC.

The chain uses TRBV7-8 and TRBJ2-1; 10 nucleotides line up with TRBD2. Germline loops: CDR1 SGHVS, CDR2 FQNEAQ. The CDR3 is 17 residues long. Trimming removed 5 bases from V and 6 bases from J; junction bases left unmatched: 13. CDR3 loop: CASSESGRAPGGNEQFF. For the CDR3, the DNA is TGTGCCAGCAGCGAAAGCGGGAGGGCCCCCGGGGGCAATGAGCAGTTCTTC.

CDR3 loop: CASSLPPRDRVRQPQHF. The DNA of the CDR3 is TGTGCCAGCAGCCTACCTCCCCGGGACAGGGTAAGGCAGCCCCAGCATTTT. V and J are TRBV27 and TRBJ1-5; 9 bases match TRBD1. The V segment lost 6 bases and the J segment 7 bases; nucleotides outside the gene matches: 16. This CDR3 comprises 17 residues. CDR1 MNHEY and CDR2 SMNVEV come from the germline V gene (reference sequence).

V gene TRBV7-9 combines with J gene TRBJ2-7, with no clear D. This CDR3 is built from 15 residues. Trimming removed 2 bases from V and 2 bases from J, with 13 bases in between. CDR1 and CDR2 from the germline V gene are SEHNR and FQNEAQ (reference sequence). Here the CDR3 DNA reads TGTGCCAGCAGCTTACCCTCAACAAAGCCCTACGAGCAGTACTTC. This gives the protein CASSLPSTKPYEQYF.